A single sample is the source of the 19 T cell receptor beta chains below, sequenced in a study of shared clonotypes between healthy human individuals. The repertoire was sequenced with immunoSEQ multiplex PCR; TCRdb's copy has only in-frame clones and lacks some. The sample has over a million clones; approximately 98.5% are singletons. Source material: naive CD4+ T cells sorted from blood. The subset here: CD45RA+ positively selected. These receptors came from a man between 25 and 39 years old in good health.

This rearrangement joins TRBV27 to TRBJ1-4; unclear D gene. Deletions cut 6 bases from V and 1 base from J, with 9 bases between. Per germline, CDR1 MNHEY and CDR2 SMNVEV (reference sequence). The CDR3 loop spans 14 amino acids. The CDR3 here is CASRKQRTNEKLFF. CDR3 nucleotide sequence: TGTGCCAGCAGAAAACAGCGAACTAATGAAAAACTGTTTTTT.

The CDR3 DNA is TGTGCCAGCAGGACCGGGACAGGGTGGTCCCCGGGCTACACCTTC. Translating it yields CASRTGTGWSPGYTF. The V call is TRBV2, the J call TRBJ1-2, with 9 bases that match TRBD1. Unmatched junction bases numbered 13, after V lost 6 bases and J lost 8 bases. The CDR3 contains 15 residues. CDR1 and CDR2 (germline): SNHLY, FYNNEI.

As concerns this clone: The sample carries other DNA sequences with the same CDR3. The chain carries TRBV9 and TRBJ2-1; 11 positions match TRBD2. The CDR3 contains 15 residues. After removal of 2 bases from V and 4 bases from J, the junction contained 2 bases not matched to a gene. CDR1 SGDLS and CDR2 YYNGEE come from the germline V gene. The CDR3 nucleotides are TGTGCCAGCAGCGTCAGACTAGCGGGGTACAATGAGCAGTTCTTC. Translating gives CASSVRLAGYNEQFF.

The chain recombines TRBV29-1 with TRBJ2-5; tentative D call: TRBD1 (6 bases). The CDR3 totals 12 residues. In germline, CDR1 is SQVTM, CDR2 ANQGSEA. CDR3 protein: CSHLRTEETQYF. Written as DNA, the CDR3 is TGCAGTCACCTCAGGACAGAAGAGACCCAGTACTTC. The whole variable domain, filled in from reference TRBV29-1 and TRBJ2-5, reads SAVISQKPSRDICQRGTSLTIQCQVDSQVTMMFWYRQQPGQSLTLIATANQGSEATYESGFVIDKFPISRPNLTFSTLTVSNMSPEDSSIYLCSHLRTEETQYFGPGTRLLVL.

This chain joins TRBV29-1 and TRBJ2-5, with TRBD1 identical over 11 bases. The V and J ends lost 8 bases and 5 bases, in that order; junction bases with no gene match: 4. This CDR3 has 12 amino acids. The germline CDR1 and CDR2 sequences are SQVTM and ANQGSEA. CDR3 sequence (DNA): TGCAGCACCCGGGACAGGGGGGAGACCCAGTACTTC. Translation: CSTRDRGETQYF.

V and J are TRBV18 and TRBJ2-7, with 7 bases identical to TRBD1. V shed 0 bases and J 1 base; nucleotides not matched to a gene: 12. The CDR3 sequence is 18 residues long. CDR1 KGHSH and CDR2 LQKENI come from the germline V gene. The CDR3 region has the DNA TGTGCCAGCTCACCACCCGGGACAGTGTTGATACGATCCTACGAGCAGTACTTC. Encoded protein: CASSPPGTVLIRSYEQYF.

The rearrangement links TRBV28 to TRBJ2-1; no firm D call. V was shortened by 6 bases and J by 6 bases, with 6 bases between the two germline ends. Per germline, CDR1 MDHEN and CDR2 SYDVKM. This CDR3 has 11 amino acids. The CDR3 nucleotides read TGTGCCAGCAGCCTAACCAATGAGCAGTTCTTC. This sequence encodes CASSLTNEQFF.

This CDR3 is CASSPVGTEYEQYF. As DNA, the CDR3 is TGTGCCAGCTCACCTGTCGGGACGGAATACGAGCAGTACTTC. This chain uses TRBV18 with TRBJ2-7; D is tentatively TRBD1 or TRBD2 (5 bases each). V shed 3 bases and J shed 4 bases, with 13 bases lying between them. CDR3 size: 14 residues. Looked up from germline, CDR1 is KGHSH and CDR2 is LQKENI.

The chain is built from TRBV2 and TRBJ1-3, with D unresolved. The germline V and J ends were trimmed by 7 bases and 0 bases, with 7 bases remaining between them. Germline-derived CDR1 and CDR2 are SNHLY and FYNNEI. The CDR3 is made up of 13 amino acids. CDR3 protein: CASKSRSGNTIYF. CDR3 DNA: TGTGCCAGCAAGAGTCGCTCTGGAAACACCATATATTTT.

On this clone: Other DNA sequences within the sample encode an identical CDR3. The rearrangement links TRBV7-9 to TRBJ2-7, with D hard to call. V was shortened by 4 bases and J by 4 bases, with 5 bases between the two germline ends. The germline V gene has CDR1 SEHNR and CDR2 FQNEAQ (reference sequence). The CDR3 has 11 residues. In nucleotides, the CDR3 is TGTGCCAGCAGCTCTTTATACGAGCAGTACTTC. Encoded protein: CASSSLYEQYF.

This chain links TRBV14 with TRBJ1-2; D gene uncertain. Germline CDR1 and CDR2: SGHDN and FVKESK. V was trimmed by 1 base and J by 3 bases, leaving 6 bases between them. This CDR3 is built from 13 residues. In DNA, the CDR3 is TGTGCCAGCAGCCAAGTCGGCTACTATGGCTACACCTTC. It translates to CASSQVGYYGYTF.

V usage is TRBV5-1 and J usage is TRBJ2-5, with a possible D match to TRBD1 (5 bases). From germline, CDR1 is SGHRS and CDR2 YFSETQ. V lost 5 bases, J lost 1 base, and 12 bases lay in between. The length of the CDR3 is 14 residues. The CDR3 region is CASRPTDSQETQYF. CDR3 DNA: TGCGCCAGCAGACCTACCGACAGCCAAGAGACCCAGTACTTC.

The chain couples TRBV27 to TRBJ2-3; 11 nucleotides agree with TRBD2. Germline V CDR1 and CDR2: MNHEY, SMNVEV (reference sequence). The V gene end was trimmed by 8 bases and the J gene end by 6 bases; junction bases not matched to a gene: 13. The CDR3 loop spans 16 amino acids. The CDR3, as DNA: TGTGCCAGCCGCCGATTAGCGGGAGGGCTTTTCGATACGCAGTATTTT. This sequence encodes CASRRLAGGLFDTQYF.

The chain is built from TRBV5-4 and TRBJ1-2; 9 bases align to TRBD1. This CDR3 has 15 amino acids. After removal of 4 bases from V and 1 base from J, the junction contained 5 bases not matched to a gene. CDR1 is SGHNT and CDR2 is YYREEE in the germline V gene (reference sequence). The CDR3 nucleotides are TGTGCCAGCAGCCCTACAGGGGGCTTTAACTATGGCTACACCTTC. Its translation is CASSPTGGFNYGYTF.

The chain joins TRBV28 to TRBJ1-2; D gene ambiguous. V lost 2 bases and J lost 4, with 8 bases in between. This CDR3 spans 13 amino acids. Germline assignment: CDR1 MDHEN and CDR2 SYDVKM. CDR3 amino acids: CASSLRQSYGYTF. In DNA, the CDR3 is TGTGCCAGCAGTTTACGTCAGAGCTATGGCTACACCTTC.

This sequence joins TRBV28 and TRBJ1-1, with D perhaps TRBD1 (5 bases). The CDR3 is 15 residues long. CDR1 and CDR2 from the germline V gene are MDHEN and SYDVKM. The V end lost 4 bases, the J end lost 5 bases, and 17 bases lay between the germline ends. The CDR3 sequence is CASSSHQGLRTEAFF. CDR3 in DNA: TGTGCCAGCAGTTCCCACCAGGGATTGCGTACTGAAGCTTTCTTT.

V and J are TRBV9 and TRBJ2-7; D is uncertain. The CDR3 is 11 amino acids. The ends were cut back, 6 bases at V and 4 bases at J, with 8 bases in the middle. The germline V gene encodes CDR1 SGDLS and CDR2 YYNGEE. The CDR3 sequence is CASTLNYEQYF. CDR3 DNA sequence: TGTGCCAGCACCCTGAATTACGAGCAGTACTTC.

The CDR3 nucleotides are TGCAGCGTTGGGACACTCAACACCGGGGAGCTGTTTTTT. It is translated as CSVGTLNTGELFF. The J gene is TRBJ2-2, the V gene TRBV29-1; maybe TRBD1 (5 bases). The V gene lost 4 bases and the J gene lost 2 bases, with 8 bases spanning the gap. The V gene's germline CDR1 is SQVTM and CDR2 ANQGSEA. The CDR3 covers 13 residues.

The gene calls are TRBV7-2 and TRBJ2-7; D could derive from TRBD1 or TRBD2 (5 bases each). The ends were cut back, 3 bases at V and 2 bases at J, with 14 bases in the middle. Germline V gene sequence: CDR1 SGHTA, CDR2 FQGNSA. CDR3 size: 15 residues. The CDR3 is CASSFRPGPTYEQYF. In nucleotides, the CDR3 is TGTGCCAGCAGCTTCAGGCCGGGACCAACCTACGAGCAGTACTTC.